This T cell receptor beta chain was sequenced for a study of technical replicates of blood from four donors. The CDR3 spans 16 residues. CDR1 is SGHTA, CDR2 FQGNSA, per germline. V lost 5 bases, J lost 2 bases, and 10 bases stayed unmatched. Here immunoSEQ multiplex PCR was the method, and the copy in TCRdb shows in-frame clones only, minus some. This sample yields some 60,000 clones, of which around nine tenths are seen a single time; 4% to 6.5% belongs to the top ten. The chain couples TRBV7-2 to TRBJ1-2; 8 bases line up with TRBD1. This TCR was recovered from a human donor in good health. Some clones in this sample may be carry-over from other donors' samples. The sequencing input was PBMCs. CDR3 nucleotides: TGTGCCAGCAGCCGGACAGGGAGGGGACTAAACTATGGCTACACCTTC. It is translated as CASSRTGRGLNYGYTF.